The 23 T cell receptor beta chains below all came from one sample that was sequenced in a study of T cells in Graves' hyperthyroidism and ophthalmopathy. Amplified TCR beta CDR3 regions derived from RNA transcripts. HTBI primers were the set used in a first-round RT-PCR of the TCR CDR3. TCRdb redid the calling of the multiplex PCR reads with MiXCR, one entry per CDR3 protein. The repertoire holds roughly 180,000 distinct CDR3 sequences, with 8% to 9.5% as singletons. Specimen: blood. These receptor sequences come from a woman aged 18-29 years with Graves' hyperthyroidism that later progressed to Graves' ophthalmopathy.

This clonotype was found a few times. The rearrangement uses TRBV4-1 and TRBJ2-7; TRBD2 matches 7 bases. The germline V gene has CDR1 MGHRA and CDR2 YSYEKL. J was trimmed by 5 bases and V by 0 bases; bases with no gene match: 10. The CDR3 is 16 amino acids. CDR3 in amino acids: CASSQEGGREEDEQYF. The CDR3 nucleotides read TGCGCCAGCAGCCAAGAAGGAGGGAGGGAGGAAGACGAGCAGTACTTC.

The rearrangement links TRBV18 to TRBJ1-3, with TRBD1 identical over 8 bases. The ends lost 3 bases at V and 0 bases at J; junction bases unmatched: 7. Germline loops: CDR1 KGHSH, CDR2 LQKENI. This CDR3 region has 17 residues. CDR3 protein: CASSPKDRGASGNTIYF. In DNA, the CDR3 is TGTGCCAGCTCACCTAAAGACAGGGGCGCCTCTGGAAACACCATATATTTT.

This clonotype was found once. The rearrangement links TRBV18 to TRBJ2-3; D is unresolved. This CDR3 spans 13 amino acids. Per the germline V gene, CDR1 is KGHSH and CDR2 is LQKENI. Trimming removed 5 bases at V and 2 bases at J, with 8 bases between. The CDR3, as DNA: TGTGCCAGCTCAGACCCTAACACAGATACGCAGTATTTT. Encoded protein: CASSDPNTDTQYF. The variable domain in full, with the rest retrieved from reference TRBV18 and TRBJ2-3, is NAGVMQNPRHLVRRRGQEARLRCSPMKGHSHVYWYRQLPEEGLKFMVYLQKENIIDESGMPKERFSAEFPKEGPSILRIQQVVRGDSAAYFCASSDPNTDTQYFGPGTRLTVL.

This clonotype was counted at least ten times. The chain joins TRBV12-3 or TRBV12-4 to TRBJ2-5; 11 bases agree with TRBD2. The CDR3 sequence is 15 residues long. V was pared by 0 bases and J by 5 bases, with 2 bases of the junction left unmatched. The CDR3: CASSLALAGAETQYF. CDR3 sequence (DNA): TGTGCCAGCAGTTTAGCACTAGCGGGAGCGGAGACCCAGTACTTC.

This clonotype occurred many times. The chain combines TRBV18 with TRBJ1-1; D ambiguous. The CDR3 has 12 amino acids. Trimming cost V 6 bases and J 5 bases, with 10 bases left between them. Germline V gene data show CDR1 as KGHSH and CDR2 as LQKENI. CDR3 sequence reads: CASSPLRTEAFF. The CDR3, as DNA: TGTGCCAGCTCCCCGCTCAGGACTGAAGCTTTCTTT. Complete variable domain (other parts from reference TRBV18 and TRBJ1-1): NAGVMQNPRHLVRRRGQEARLRCSPMKGHSHVYWYRQLPEEGLKFMVYLQKENIIDESGMPKERFSAEFPKEGPSILRIQQVVRGDSAAYFCASSPLRTEAFFGQGTRLTVV.

This clonotype was seen more than once but under ten times. J is TRBJ2-5 and V is TRBV19, with a weak D call TRBD1 (5 bases). The V end was cut by 3 bases, the J end by 2 bases, with 16 bases between. Per the germline V gene, CDR1 is LNHDA and CDR2 is SQIVND (reference sequence). CDR3 length: 16 amino acids. The CDR3 reads CASSILERTFQETQYF. The CDR3 DNA sequence: TGTGCCAGTAGTATCCTCGAACGGACATTTCAAGAGACCCAGTACTTC. Complete variable domain (other parts from reference TRBV19 and TRBJ2-5): DGGITQSPKYLFRKEGQNVTLSCEQNLNHDAMYWYRQDPGQGLRLIYYSQIVNDFQKGDIAEGYSVSREKKESFPLTVTSAQKNPTAFYLCASSILERTFQETQYFGPGTRLLVL.

On this clonotype itself: A clone one base away is much larger, so this may be a read error. The CDR3 carries no conserved terminal phenylalanine or tryptophan, so it likely arises from a read error. The chain employs TRBV7-9 and TRBJ2-2; D is possibly TRBD2 (5 bases). This CDR3 has 16 amino acids. Trimming removed 0 bases from V and 4 bases from J, with 12 bases in between. From germline, CDR1 is SEHNR and CDR2 FQNEAQ (reference sequence). The CDR3 spells CASSLAAGMGTGELFL. The CDR3 nucleotides are TGTGCCAGCAGCTTAGCGGCGGGTATGGGCACCGGGGAGCTGTTTCTT.

V is TRBV3-1 and J is TRBJ2-7, with 13 bases fitting TRBD2. V shed 0 bases and J 3 bases; nucleotides not matched to a gene: 8. The CDR3 totals 18 residues. Germline V gene lookup returns CDR1 LGHDT and CDR2 YNNKEL (reference sequence). The CDR3 region is CASSQDFRTSGRYYEQYF. The CDR3 nucleotides read TGTGCCAGCAGCCAAGATTTTAGGACTAGCGGGAGATACTACGAGCAGTACTTC.

In its sample, this clonotype was seen many times. This chain joins TRBV6-5 and TRBJ2-5, with D possibly matching TRBD2 (6 bases). There are 17 residues in the CDR3. Germline assignment: CDR1 MNHEY and CDR2 SVGAGI. Trimming took 0 bases from V and 1 from J, leaving 15 bases between them. The CDR3 DNA sequence: TGTGCCAGCAGTTACTCGAGAGGTTCCGGGGGCCAAGAGACCCAGTACTTC. Amino acids: CASSYSRGSGGQETQYF.

In this sample, this clonotype turned up a few times. V gene TRBV7-9 combines with J gene TRBJ2-2; D is unresolved. There are 14 residues in the CDR3. V was clipped by 5 bases and J by 4 bases, with 11 bases between them. Germline CDR1 is SEHNR and CDR2 is FQNEAQ (reference sequence). The CDR3 region has the DNA TGTGCCAGCAGCATACGGGCCCTCACCGGGGAGCTGTTTTTT. As protein: CASSIRALTGELFF.

V and J are TRBV4-2 and TRBJ1-2; D perhaps matches TRBD1 (5 bases). The V gene lost 4 bases and the J gene lost 7 bases, with 19 bases spanning the gap. Germline V gene data show CDR1 as LGHNA and CDR2 as YNFKEQ. This CDR3 is 15 amino acids long. This CDR3 reads CASSPPQRGESGYTF. The CDR3 region has the DNA TGTGCCAGCAGCCCCCCCCAGCGGGGGGAAAGTGGCTACACCTTC.

CDR3 sequence reads: CSARAAGRNEKLFF. CDR3 DNA: TGCAGTGCTAGAGCGGCTGGACGGAATGAAAAACTGTTTTTT. V and J are TRBV20-1 and TRBJ1-4; no clear D gene. The CDR3 is made up of 14 amino acids. CDR1 is DFQATT, CDR2 SNEGSKA, per germline (reference sequence). V lost 1 base and J 5 bases, leaving 11 bases between the germline ends.

This clonotype was seen a few times. The rearrangement links TRBV18 to TRBJ1-3; maybe TRBD1 (5 bases). The V end was cut by 5 bases, the J end by 0 bases, with 11 bases between. CDR1 and CDR2 (germline): KGHSH, LQKENI. The CDR3 sequence is 15 residues long. The CDR3 DNA sequence: TGTGCCAGCTCATCCGGGACGCCCTCTGGAAACACCATATATTTT. Translated, it gives CASSSGTPSGNTIYF.

This clonotype was seen ten or more times. The rearrangement uses TRBV2 and TRBJ2-1, with D possibly TRBD1 on 7 matching bases. CDR1 is SNHLY, CDR2 FYNNEI, per germline. V was shortened by 6 bases and J by 7 bases, with 19 bases between the two germline ends. The CDR3 is 15 amino acids. Here the CDR3 reads CASRKYRGGWNEQFF. CDR3 DNA sequence: TGTGCCAGCAGGAAATACAGGGGAGGATGGAATGAGCAGTTCTTC.

This clonotype was recorded at least ten times. The genes are TRBV28 and TRBJ1-2; 10 bases fit TRBD1. Germline CDR1 is MDHEN and CDR2 is SYDVKM. V gave up 3 bases and J gave up 2 bases; unmatched junction bases: 12. This CDR3 contains 18 residues. CDR3 nucleotide sequence: TGTGCCAGCAGTTTGCGGCCCCCCGGGACAGGGGTCAACTATGGCTACACCTTC. Residues: CASSLRPPGTGVNYGYTF.

This clonotype came up a few times. The chain carries TRBV20-1 and TRBJ2-7; D uncertain. Trimming stripped 3 bases from V and 4 bases from J, with 10 bases between. Germline CDR1 DFQATT, CDR2 SNEGSKA (reference sequence). This CDR3 has 12 amino acids. The CDR3 DNA reads as TGCAGTGCTAGTTTGCAGGAGTACGAGCAGTACTTC. It yields the protein CSASLQEYEQYF.

Many counts were recorded for this clonotype. The genes are TRBV12-3 or TRBV12-4 and TRBJ1-5; D call uncertain. V dropped 5 bases and J dropped 0 bases, with 11 bases sitting between them. This CDR3 spans 15 amino acids. The CDR3 spells CASSPDGYSNQPQHF. CDR3 nucleotide sequence: TGTGCCAGCAGTCCGGACGGGTATAGCAATCAGCCCCAGCATTTT.

To note about this clonotype: This sequence may be a read error, since a much larger clone differs from it by one base. This chain joins TRBV6-9 and TRBJ1-4, with D maybe TRBD1 (5 bases). Trimming removed 4 bases at V and 7 bases at J, with 13 bases between. The CDR3 loop spans 14 amino acids. The germline CDR1 and CDR2 sequences are MNHGY and SVAAGI. The CDR3 DNA sequence: TGTGCCAGCAGTTGGGGGATCAAAAGTGAAAAACTGTTTTTT. This encodes CASSWGIKSEKLFF.

A few counts support this clonotype. The chain recombines TRBV9 with TRBJ2-3; D uncertain. Deletions cut 0 bases from V and 2 bases from J, with 10 bases between. The CDR3 sequence is 15 residues long. The germline CDR1 and CDR2 sequences are SGDLS and YYNGEE. Written as DNA, the CDR3 is TGTGCCAGCAGCGTAGGGGCTAAACACACAGATACGCAGTATTTT. This sequence encodes CASSVGAKHTDTQYF.

This clonotype has ten or more counts. The rearrangement joins TRBV28 to TRBJ2-7; D assignment may be TRBD1 or TRBD2 (7 bases each). The germline V and J ends were trimmed by 4 bases and 5 bases, with 15 bases remaining between them. Germline V CDR1 and CDR2: MDHEN, SYDVKM. This CDR3 has 14 amino acids. The CDR3 DNA reads TGTGCCAGCAGTTATCGACAGGGAGGGAACGAGCAGTACTTC. Amino acid sequence: CASSYRQGGNEQYF. The full variable domain, with the rest looked up from reference TRBV28 and TRBJ2-7, is DVKVTQSSRYLVKRTGEKVFLECVQDMDHENMFWYRQDPGLGLRLIYFSYDVKMKEKGDIPEGYSVSREKKERFSLILESASTNQTSMYLCASSYRQGGNEQYFGPGTRLTVT.

At least ten counts were recorded for this clonotype. The chain joins TRBV20-1 to TRBJ2-7; 10 nucleotides align to TRBD1. The CDR3 has 12 residues. Germline V CDR1 and CDR2: DFQATT, SNEGSKA (reference sequence). J was trimmed by 5 bases and V by 3 bases; bases with no gene match: 1. CDR3 protein: CSASDRGHEQYF. The CDR3 region has the DNA TGCAGTGCTAGCGACAGGGGGCACGAGCAGTACTTC.

This clonotype occurred many times. This sequence joins TRBV20-1 and TRBJ2-7; TRBD2 aligns across 7 bases. Germline lookup yields CDR1 DFQATT and CDR2 SNEGSKA (reference sequence). This CDR3 has 13 residues. Trimming at V came to 2 bases and at J to 4 bases, leaving 5 bases not matched to a gene. The CDR3 DNA is TGCAGTGCTAGAACGGGAGGCCCTTACGAGCAGTACTTC. Protein product: CSARTGGPYEQYF.

This clonotype turned up a few times. V and J are TRBV5-1 and TRBJ2-1; possible D gene TRBD2, 7 bases. The CDR3 runs to 14 residues. V was clipped by 5 bases and J by 8 bases, with 17 bases between them. The germline V gene has CDR1 SGHRS and CDR2 YFSETQ. The CDR3 DNA is TGCGCCAGCAGGAGAGAGGGGGGGGTGGATGAGCAGTTCTTC. Translation gives CASRREGGVDEQFF.